What follows is one T cell receptor (beta chain) and its context. Antigen unknown. This entry comes from a study of post-analysis software for immune sequencing data. General observations from the study: Comparison of patients with controls showed a handful of TRBV segments more frequent in patients, TRBV5-6, TRBV5-1 and TRBV20-1 among them.

Unique molecular identifiers tagged the TCR beta cDNA libraries. TCRdb re-derived calls from the PCR reads in MiXCR, one entry per CDR3 protein. The data show under 900,000 distinct CDR3 sequences, roughly 50% seen once. Germline CDR1 SGHRS, CDR2 YFSETQ. V dropped 4 bases and J dropped 8 bases, with 21 bases sitting between them. This CDR3 is built from 15 residues. The sample comprised blood. V gene TRBV5-1 combines with J gene TRBJ1-2, with D possibly being TRBD1 (5 bases). This TCR derives from a girl between 10 and 17 years old with multiple sclerosis. In DNA, the CDR3 is TGCGCCAGCAGCGGGGGAGGAACAGGACCCTGGGGCTACACCTTC. It codes for CASSGGGTGPWGYTF.